The T cell receptor beta chain described here comes from a study of blood T cell repertoires in COVID-19. Study-wide context: COVID-19 samples from acute and convalescent phases originated in the United States, Italy and Spain. The cDNA or gDNA used as material had been derived from T cells, B-cell-depleted T cells, or PBMCs.

The CDR3 extends over 15 amino acids. The V end lost 1 base, the J end lost 2 bases, and 12 bases lay between the germline ends. Germline V lookup: CDR1 LNHNV, CDR2 YYDKDF (reference sequence). Individuals aged roughly 18 to 95 years were recruited from 24 US areas. Cohort assignment relied on participant-reported clinical history. The assay was immunoSEQ multiplex PCR, and TCRdb's table has in-frame clones only and misses some. The sample holds almost 400,000 clones, roughly 90% seen once. Input material: PBMCs or T cells enriched from blood (not recorded which). This receptor was taken from a woman aged 25 to 39 with acute COVID-19. The chain carries TRBV15 and TRBJ2-7; tentative D call: TRBD2 (7 bases). The CDR3 protein is CATSRGGGPAYEQYF. CDR3 DNA: TGTGCCACCAGCAGAGGGGGGGGGCCAGCCTACGAGCAGTACTTC.